This T cell receptor (beta chain) appears in the sequencing data of a study of T-cell reconstitution after alpha-beta-depleted transplantation in children. Broader study findings: T-cell counts and diversity at one year post-transplant came mainly from newly produced T cells. After transplant, high TCRbeta diversity at day 60 in some patients arose from surviving recipient T cells and thymic progenitors. As was reported, about two months after transplant, alpha-beta T cells came from several hundred expanded graft clones.

This clonotype has just a few counts. What it recognizes is unknown. TCRbeta library preparation incorporated unique molecular identifiers. In TCRdb, the PCR reads were re-called with MiXCR into one record per CDR3 protein. In the table there are fewer than 700,000 distinct CDR3 sequences, approximately 12% of which are singletons. The sequencing used PBMCs, mostly from graft donor cells, collected 360 days after TCRalphabeta/CD19-depleted stem cell transplant. The clonotype originates from a male patient under 18 who had a stem cell transplant for acute myeloid leukemia, so the T cells may come from the graft donor.

CDR3 residues: CATRKSHEQYF. The CDR3, as DNA: TGTGCCACCAGGAAAAGCCACGAGCAGTACTTC. The V and J genes are TRBV15 and TRBJ2-7; no reliable D call. V gave up 6 bases and J gave up 5 bases, with 8 bases separating them. The CDR3 is 11 amino acids. From germline, CDR1 is LNHNV and CDR2 YYDKDF (reference sequence).